This entry features one TCR beta chain sequence. Authors' processing steps: For nucleated cells, counts were estimated from reference gene primer amplification. Sequencing used immunoSEQ multiplex PCR; TCRdb keeps in-frame clones, though not all of them. V, J and clone size were drawn from that table, and D and trimming were deduced from the DNA. Here the sample spans 20,000 to 25,000 clones, roughly 80% being singletons. This sample stems from a study of blood T cell repertoires in COVID-19. Across the whole study: Researchers got acute and convalescent COVID-19 samples from the United States, Italy and Spain. The cDNA or gDNA used as material had been derived from T cells, B-cell-depleted T cells, or PBMCs.

The length of the CDR3 is 13 residues. CDR1 is KGHSH, CDR2 LQKENI, per germline. Trimming left V 9 bases short and J 12 bases short, with 20 bases between. Sequenced input: peripheral blood. V is TRBV18 and J is TRBJ1-4; D is undetermined. The TCR originated in a man in his fifties or sixties with active COVID-19. The CDR3 spells CASCRTAGVQLFF. DNA for the CDR3: TGTGCCAGTTGCCGGACGGCCGGGGTACAACTGTTTTTT.